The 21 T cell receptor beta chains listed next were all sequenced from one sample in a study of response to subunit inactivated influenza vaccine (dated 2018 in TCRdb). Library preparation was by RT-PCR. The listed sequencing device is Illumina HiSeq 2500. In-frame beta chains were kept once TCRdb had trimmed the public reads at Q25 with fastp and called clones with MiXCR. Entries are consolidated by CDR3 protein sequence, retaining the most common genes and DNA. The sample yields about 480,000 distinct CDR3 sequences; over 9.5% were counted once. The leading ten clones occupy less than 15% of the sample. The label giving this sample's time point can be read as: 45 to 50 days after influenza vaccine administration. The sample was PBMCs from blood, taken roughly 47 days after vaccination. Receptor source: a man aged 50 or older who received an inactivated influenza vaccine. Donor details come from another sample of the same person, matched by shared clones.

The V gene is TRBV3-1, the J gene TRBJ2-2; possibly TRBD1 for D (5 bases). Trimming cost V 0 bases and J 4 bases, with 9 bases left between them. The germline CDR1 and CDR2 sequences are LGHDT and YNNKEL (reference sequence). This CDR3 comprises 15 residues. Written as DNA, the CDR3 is TGTGCCAGCAGCCAAGAGGGGCAGACCACCGGGGAGCTGTTTTTT. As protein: CASSQEGQTTGELFF. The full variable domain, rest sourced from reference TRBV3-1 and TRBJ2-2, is DTAVSQTPKYLVTQMGNDKSIKCEQNLGHDTMYWYKQDSKKFLKIMFSYNNKELIINETVPNRFSPKSPDKAHLNLHINSLELGDSAVYFCASSQEGQTTGELFFGEGSRLTVL.

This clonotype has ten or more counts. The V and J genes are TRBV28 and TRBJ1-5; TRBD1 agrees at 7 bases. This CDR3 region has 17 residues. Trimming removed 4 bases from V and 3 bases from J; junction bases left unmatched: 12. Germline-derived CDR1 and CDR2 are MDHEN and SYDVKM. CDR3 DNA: TGTGCCAGCAGTTCCCGCCGACAGGGAGTGATCAATCAGCCCCAGCATTTT. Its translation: CASSSRRQGVINQPQHF.

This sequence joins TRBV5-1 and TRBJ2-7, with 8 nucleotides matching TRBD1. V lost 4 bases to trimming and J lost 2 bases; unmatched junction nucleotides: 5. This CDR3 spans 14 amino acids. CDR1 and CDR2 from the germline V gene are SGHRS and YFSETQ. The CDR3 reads CASSDGTGTYEQYF. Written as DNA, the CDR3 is TGCGCCAGCAGCGACGGGACAGGAACCTACGAGCAGTACTTC.

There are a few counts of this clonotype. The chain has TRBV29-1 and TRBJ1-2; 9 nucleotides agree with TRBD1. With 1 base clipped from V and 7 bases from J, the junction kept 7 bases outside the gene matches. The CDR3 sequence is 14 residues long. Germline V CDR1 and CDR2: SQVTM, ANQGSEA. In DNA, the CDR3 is TGCAGCGTTGAAGGATCCGGGACAGGGATTGGCTACACCTTC. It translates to CSVEGSGTGIGYTF.

The CDR3 sequence: CASSAQTNTGELFF. Written as DNA, the CDR3 is TGCGCCAGCAGCGCACAGACAAACACCGGGGAGCTGTTTTTT. The chain combines TRBV5-1 with TRBJ2-2, with D uncertain. The CDR3 has 14 amino acids. Trimming removed 4 bases at V and 2 bases at J, with 9 bases between. Germline V CDR1 and CDR2: SGHRS, YFSETQ.

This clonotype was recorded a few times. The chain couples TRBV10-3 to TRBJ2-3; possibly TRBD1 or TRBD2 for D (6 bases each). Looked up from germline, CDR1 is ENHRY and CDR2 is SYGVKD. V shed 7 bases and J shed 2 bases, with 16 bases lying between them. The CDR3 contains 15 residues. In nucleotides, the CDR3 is TGTGCCATCATGACAGGACTATCGACCACAGATACGCAGTATTTT. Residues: CAIMTGLSTTDTQYF.

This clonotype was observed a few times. The CDR3 is CAINPGTRNGQPQHF. Here the CDR3 DNA reads TGTGCCATCAATCCCGGGACGCGGAATGGGCAGCCCCAGCATTTT. This chain links TRBV10-3 with TRBJ1-5; D might be TRBD1 (5 bases). The CDR3 length is 15 residues. V was trimmed by 7 bases and J by 7 bases, leaving 20 bases between them. CDR1 is ENHRY, CDR2 SYGVKD, per germline.

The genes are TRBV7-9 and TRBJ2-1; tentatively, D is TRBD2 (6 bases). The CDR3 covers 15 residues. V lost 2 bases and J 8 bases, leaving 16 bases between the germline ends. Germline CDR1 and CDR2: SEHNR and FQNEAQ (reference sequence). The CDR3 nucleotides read TGTGCCAGCAGCTTACTGTTCACGGGAGTGGATGAGCAGTTCTTC. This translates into CASSLLFTGVDEQFF.

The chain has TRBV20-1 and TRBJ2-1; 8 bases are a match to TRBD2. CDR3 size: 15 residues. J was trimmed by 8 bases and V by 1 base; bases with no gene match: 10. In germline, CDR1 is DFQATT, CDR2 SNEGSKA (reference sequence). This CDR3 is CSARAGTRDPDEQFF. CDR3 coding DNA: TGCAGTGCTAGAGCCGGGACTAGAGATCCGGATGAGCAGTTCTTC.

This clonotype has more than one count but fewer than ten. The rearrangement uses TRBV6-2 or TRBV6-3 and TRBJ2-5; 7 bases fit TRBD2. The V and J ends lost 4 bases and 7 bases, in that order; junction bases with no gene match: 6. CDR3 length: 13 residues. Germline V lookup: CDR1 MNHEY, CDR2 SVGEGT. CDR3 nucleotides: TGTGCCAGCAGTTTGGGAGGGGTCGGGACCCAGTACTTC. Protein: CASSLGGVGTQYF.

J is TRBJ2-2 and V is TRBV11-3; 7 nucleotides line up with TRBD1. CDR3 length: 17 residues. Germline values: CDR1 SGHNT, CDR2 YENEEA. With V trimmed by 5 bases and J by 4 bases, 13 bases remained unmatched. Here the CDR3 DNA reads TGTGCCAGCAGCCCGCGTCTGGCGACAGGGATCACCGGGGAGCTGTTTTTT. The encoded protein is CASSPRLATGITGELFF.

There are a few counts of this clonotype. The CDR3: CSASGQVVNSPLHF. The CDR3, as DNA: TGCAGTGCTTCGGGACAAGTAGTTAATTCACCCCTCCACTTT. The V and J genes are TRBV20-1 and TRBJ1-6, with D possibly matching TRBD1 (6 bases). The germline V gene encodes CDR1 DFQATT and CDR2 SNEGSKA (reference sequence). The V and J ends lost 5 bases and 6 bases respectively, with 14 bases between them. This CDR3 is 14 amino acids long.

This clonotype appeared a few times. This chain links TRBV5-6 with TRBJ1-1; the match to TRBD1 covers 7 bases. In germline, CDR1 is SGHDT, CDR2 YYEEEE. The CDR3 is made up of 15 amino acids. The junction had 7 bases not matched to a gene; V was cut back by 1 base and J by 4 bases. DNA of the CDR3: TGTGCCAGCAGCTTGTTTACAGGGGTTTCCACTGAAGCTTTCTTT. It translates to CASSLFTGVSTEAFF. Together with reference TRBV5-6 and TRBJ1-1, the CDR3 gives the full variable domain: DAGVTQSPTHLIKTRGQQVTLRCSPKSGHDTVSWYQQALGQGPQFIFQYYEEEERQRGNFPDRFSGHQFPNYSSELNVNALLLGDSALYLCASSLFTGVSTEAFFGQGTRLTVV.

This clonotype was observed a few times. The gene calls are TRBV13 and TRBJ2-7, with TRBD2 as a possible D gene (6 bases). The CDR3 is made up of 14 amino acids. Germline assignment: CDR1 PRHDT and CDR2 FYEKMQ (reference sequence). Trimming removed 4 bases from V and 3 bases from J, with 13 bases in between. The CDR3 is CASSSGLAFYEQYF. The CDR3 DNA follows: TGTGCCAGCAGCTCGGGACTGGCGTTCTACGAGCAGTACTTC.

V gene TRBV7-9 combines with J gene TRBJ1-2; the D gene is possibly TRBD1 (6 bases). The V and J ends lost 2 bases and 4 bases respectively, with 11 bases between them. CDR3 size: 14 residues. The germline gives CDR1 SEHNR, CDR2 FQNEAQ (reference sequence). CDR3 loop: CASSLSSTGYGYTF. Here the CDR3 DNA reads TGTGCCAGCAGCTTATCCTCGACAGGCTATGGCTACACCTTC.

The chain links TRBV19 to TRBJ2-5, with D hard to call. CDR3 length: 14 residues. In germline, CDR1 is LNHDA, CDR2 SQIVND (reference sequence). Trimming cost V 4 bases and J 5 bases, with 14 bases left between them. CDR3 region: CASSTITSLETQYF. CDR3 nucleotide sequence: TGTGCCAGTAGTACAATTACCTCCTTGGAGACCCAGTACTTC.

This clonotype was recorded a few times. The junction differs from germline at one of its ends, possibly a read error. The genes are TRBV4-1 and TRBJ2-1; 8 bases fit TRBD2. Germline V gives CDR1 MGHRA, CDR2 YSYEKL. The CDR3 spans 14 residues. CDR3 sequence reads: CASSQDLTSGGSVF. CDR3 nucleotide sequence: TGCGCCAGCAGCCAAGATCTGACCAGCGGGGGTTCGGTCTTC.

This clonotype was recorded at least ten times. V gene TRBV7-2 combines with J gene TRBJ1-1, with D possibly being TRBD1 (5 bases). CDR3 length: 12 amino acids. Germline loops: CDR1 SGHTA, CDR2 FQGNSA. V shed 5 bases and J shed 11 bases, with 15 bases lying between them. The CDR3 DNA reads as TGTGCCAGCAGCCGGGGGGTGGGTGTCGCTTTCTTT. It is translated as CASSRGVGVAFF.

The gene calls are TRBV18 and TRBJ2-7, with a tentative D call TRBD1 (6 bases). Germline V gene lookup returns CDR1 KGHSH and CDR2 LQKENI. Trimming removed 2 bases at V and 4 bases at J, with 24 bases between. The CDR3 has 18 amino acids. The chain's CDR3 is CASSPISGAGPGQYEQYF. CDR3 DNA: TGTGCCAGCTCACCAATCTCCGGGGCGGGTCCAGGACAGTACGAGCAGTACTTC. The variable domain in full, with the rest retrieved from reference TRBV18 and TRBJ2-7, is NAGVMQNPRHLVRRRGQEARLRCSPMKGHSHVYWYRQLPEEGLKFMVYLQKENIIDESGMPKERFSAEFPKEGPSILRIQQVVRGDSAAYFCASSPISGAGPGQYEQYFGPGTRLTVT.

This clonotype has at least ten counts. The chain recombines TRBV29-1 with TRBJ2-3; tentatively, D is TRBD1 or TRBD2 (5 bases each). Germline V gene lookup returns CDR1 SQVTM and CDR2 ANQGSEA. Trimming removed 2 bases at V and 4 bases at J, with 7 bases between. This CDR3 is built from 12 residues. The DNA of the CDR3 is TGCAGCGTTGAACAGGGAGCAGATACGCAGTATTTT. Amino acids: CSVEQGADTQYF.

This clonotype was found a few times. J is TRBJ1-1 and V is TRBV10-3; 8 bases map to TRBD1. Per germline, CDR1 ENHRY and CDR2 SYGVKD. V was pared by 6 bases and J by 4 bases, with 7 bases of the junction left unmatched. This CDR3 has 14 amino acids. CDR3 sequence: CAISGTGATTEAFF. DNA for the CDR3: TGTGCCATCAGCGGGACAGGAGCTACCACTGAAGCTTTCTTT.